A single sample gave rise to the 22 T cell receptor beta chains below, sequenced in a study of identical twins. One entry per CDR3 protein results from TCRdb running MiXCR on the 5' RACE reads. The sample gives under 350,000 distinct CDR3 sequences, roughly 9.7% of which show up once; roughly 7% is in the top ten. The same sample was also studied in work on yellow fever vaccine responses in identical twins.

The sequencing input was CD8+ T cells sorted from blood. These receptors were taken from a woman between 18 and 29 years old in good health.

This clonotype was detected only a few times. The DNA for the CDR3 is TGTGCCAGCATCCCAGGGGTCGAGCAGTACTTC. This codes for CASIPGVEQYF. The chain links TRBV6-5 to TRBJ2-7; tentative D call: TRBD1 (6 bases). V lost 7 bases to trimming and J lost 6 bases, with 10 bases between them. The CDR3 is made up of 11 amino acids. Germline assignment: CDR1 MNHEY and CDR2 SVGAGI.

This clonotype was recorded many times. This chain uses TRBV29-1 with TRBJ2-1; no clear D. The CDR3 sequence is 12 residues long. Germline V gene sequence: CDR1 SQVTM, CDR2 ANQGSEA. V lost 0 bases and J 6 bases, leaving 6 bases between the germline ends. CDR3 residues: CSVEDRPNEQFF. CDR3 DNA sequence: TGCAGCGTTGAAGACAGGCCCAATGAGCAGTTCTTC.

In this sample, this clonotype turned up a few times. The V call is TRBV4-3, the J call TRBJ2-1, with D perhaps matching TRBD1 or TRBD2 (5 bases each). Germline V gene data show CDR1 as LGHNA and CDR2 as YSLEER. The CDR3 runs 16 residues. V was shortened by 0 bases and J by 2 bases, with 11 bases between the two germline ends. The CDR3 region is CASSQDGTGTYNEQFF. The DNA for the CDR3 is TGCGCCAGCAGCCAAGACGGGACGGGAACCTACAATGAGCAGTTCTTC.

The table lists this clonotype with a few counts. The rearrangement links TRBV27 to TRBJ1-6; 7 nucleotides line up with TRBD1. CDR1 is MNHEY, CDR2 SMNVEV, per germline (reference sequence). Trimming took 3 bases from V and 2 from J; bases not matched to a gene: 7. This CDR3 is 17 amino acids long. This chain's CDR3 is CASSFRKQGPYNSPLHF. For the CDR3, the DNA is TGTGCCAGCAGTTTTCGGAAACAGGGGCCCTATAATTCACCCCTCCACTTT.

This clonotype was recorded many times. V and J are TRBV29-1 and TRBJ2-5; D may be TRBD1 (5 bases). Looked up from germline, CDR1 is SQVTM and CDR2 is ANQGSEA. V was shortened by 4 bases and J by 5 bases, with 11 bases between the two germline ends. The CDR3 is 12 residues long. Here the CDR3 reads CSVVGPMETQYF. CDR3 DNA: TGCAGCGTTGTGGGGCCCATGGAGACCCAGTACTTC.

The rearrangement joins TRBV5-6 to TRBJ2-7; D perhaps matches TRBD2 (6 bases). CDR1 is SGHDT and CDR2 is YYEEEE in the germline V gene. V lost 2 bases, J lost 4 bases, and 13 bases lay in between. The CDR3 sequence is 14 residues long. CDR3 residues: CASSFPGLTYEQYF. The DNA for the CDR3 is TGTGCCAGCAGCTTTCCGGGACTTACTTACGAGCAGTACTTC.

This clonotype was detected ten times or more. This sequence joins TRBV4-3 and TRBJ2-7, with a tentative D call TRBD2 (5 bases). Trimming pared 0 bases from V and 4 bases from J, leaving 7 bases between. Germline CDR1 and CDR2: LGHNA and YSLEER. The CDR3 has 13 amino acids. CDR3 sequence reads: CASSQDRRYEQYF. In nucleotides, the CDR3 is TGCGCCAGCAGCCAAGATCGGAGGTACGAGCAGTACTTC.

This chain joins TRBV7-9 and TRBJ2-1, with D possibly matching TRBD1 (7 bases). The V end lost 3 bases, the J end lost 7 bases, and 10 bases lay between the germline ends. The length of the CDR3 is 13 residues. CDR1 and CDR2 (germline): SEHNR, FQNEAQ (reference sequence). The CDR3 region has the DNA TGTGCCAGCAGCTTTGCAGGGGGGAATGAGCAGTTCTTC. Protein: CASSFAGGNEQFF.

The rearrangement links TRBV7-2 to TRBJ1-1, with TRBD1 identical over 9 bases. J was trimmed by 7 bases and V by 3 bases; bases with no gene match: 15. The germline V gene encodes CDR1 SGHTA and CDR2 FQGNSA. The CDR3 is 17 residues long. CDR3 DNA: TGTGCCAGCAGCTTCCCCAGCCACGGGACAGGGTTTGATGAAGCTTTCTTT. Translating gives CASSFPSHGTGFDEAFF. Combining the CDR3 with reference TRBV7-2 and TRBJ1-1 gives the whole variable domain GAGVSQSPSNKVTEKGKDVELRCDPISGHTALYWYRQSLGQGLEFLIYFQGNSAPDKSGLPSDRFSAERTGGSVSTLTIQRTQQEDSAVYLCASSFPSHGTGFDEAFFGQGTRLTVV.

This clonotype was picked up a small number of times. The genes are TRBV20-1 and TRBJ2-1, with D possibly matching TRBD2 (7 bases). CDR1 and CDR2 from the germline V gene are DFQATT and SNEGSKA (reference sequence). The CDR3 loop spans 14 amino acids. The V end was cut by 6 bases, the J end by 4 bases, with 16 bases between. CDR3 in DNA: TGCAGTGCACGGAGCCGGGGGGCTTACAATGAGCAGTTCTTC. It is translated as CSARSRGAYNEQFF.

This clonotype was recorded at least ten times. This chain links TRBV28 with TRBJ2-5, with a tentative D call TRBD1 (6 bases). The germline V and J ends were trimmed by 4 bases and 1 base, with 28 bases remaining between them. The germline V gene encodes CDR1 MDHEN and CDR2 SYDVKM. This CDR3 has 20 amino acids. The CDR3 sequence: CASSSAPHYHSAQGQETQYF. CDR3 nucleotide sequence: TGTGCCAGCAGTTCCGCCCCCCACTATCACTCAGCACAGGGCCAAGAGACCCAGTACTTC. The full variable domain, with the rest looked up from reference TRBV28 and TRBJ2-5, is DVKVTQSSRYLVKRTGEKVFLECVQDMDHENMFWYRQDPGLGLRLIYFSYDVKMKEKGDIPEGYSVSREKKERFSLILESASTNQTSMYLCASSSAPHYHSAQGQETQYFGPGTRLLVL.

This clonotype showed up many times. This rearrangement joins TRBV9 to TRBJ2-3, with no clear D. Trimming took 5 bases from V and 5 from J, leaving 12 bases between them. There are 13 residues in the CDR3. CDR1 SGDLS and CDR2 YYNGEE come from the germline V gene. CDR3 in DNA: TGTGCCAGCAGTCGCTTCCCAGGAGATACGCAGTATTTT. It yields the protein CASSRFPGDTQYF.

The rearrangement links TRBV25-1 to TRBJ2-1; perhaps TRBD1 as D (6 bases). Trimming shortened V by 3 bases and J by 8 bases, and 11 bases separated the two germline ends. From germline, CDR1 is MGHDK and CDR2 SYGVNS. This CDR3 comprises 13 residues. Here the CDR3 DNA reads TGTGCCAGCAGTGACCTTGGGGGCTATGAGCAGTTCTTC. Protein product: CASSDLGGYEQFF.

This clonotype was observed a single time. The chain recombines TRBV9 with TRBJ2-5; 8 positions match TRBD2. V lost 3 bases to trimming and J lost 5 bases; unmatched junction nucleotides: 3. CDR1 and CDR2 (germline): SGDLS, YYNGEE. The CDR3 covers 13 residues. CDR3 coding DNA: TGTGCCAGCAGCGCGGGGGGGGAGGAGACCCAGTACTTC. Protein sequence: CASSAGGEETQYF.

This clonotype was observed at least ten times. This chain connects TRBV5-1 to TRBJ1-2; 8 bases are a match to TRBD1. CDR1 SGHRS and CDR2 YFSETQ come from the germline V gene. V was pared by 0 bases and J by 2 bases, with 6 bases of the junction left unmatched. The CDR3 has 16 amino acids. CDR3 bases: TGCGCCAGCAGCTTGGTGGGGACAGGACAAAACTATGGCTACACCTTC. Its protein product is CASSLVGTGQNYGYTF.

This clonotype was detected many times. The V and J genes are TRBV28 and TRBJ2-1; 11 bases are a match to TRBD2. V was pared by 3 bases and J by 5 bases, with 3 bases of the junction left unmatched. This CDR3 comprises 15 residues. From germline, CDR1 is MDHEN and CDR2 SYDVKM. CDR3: CASSFLAGGHNEQFF. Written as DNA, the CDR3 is TGTGCCAGCAGTTTTCTAGCGGGGGGCCACAATGAGCAGTTCTTC.

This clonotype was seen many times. CDR3 coding DNA: TGCGCCAGCAGCGGGACGAAGACAGGAGCCTACGAGCAGTACTTC. Residues: CASSGTKTGAYEQYF. This chain connects TRBV5-1 to TRBJ2-7; D perhaps matches TRBD1 (6 bases). Trimming cost V 4 bases and J 2 bases, with 16 bases left between them. Germline V gives CDR1 SGHRS, CDR2 YFSETQ. The CDR3 loop spans 15 amino acids.

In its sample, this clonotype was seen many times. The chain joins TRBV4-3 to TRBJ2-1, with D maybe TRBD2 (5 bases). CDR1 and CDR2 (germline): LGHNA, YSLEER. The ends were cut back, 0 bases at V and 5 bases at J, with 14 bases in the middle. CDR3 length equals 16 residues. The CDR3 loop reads CASSQDRVLANNEQFF. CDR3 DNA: TGCGCCAGCAGCCAAGATCGAGTCCTAGCCAACAATGAGCAGTTCTTC.

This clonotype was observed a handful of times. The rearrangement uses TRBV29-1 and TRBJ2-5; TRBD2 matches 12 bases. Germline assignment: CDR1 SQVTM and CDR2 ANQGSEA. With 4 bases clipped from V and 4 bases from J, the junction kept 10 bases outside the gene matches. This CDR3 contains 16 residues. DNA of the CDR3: TGCAGCGTTGTAGGACTAGCGGGGTTAGAGGGAGAGACCCAGTACTTC. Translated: CSVVGLAGLEGETQYF. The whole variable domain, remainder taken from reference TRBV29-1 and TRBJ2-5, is SAVISQKPSRDICQRGTSLTIQCQVDSQVTMMFWYRQQPGQSLTLIATANQGSEATYESGFVIDKFPISRPNLTFSTLTVSNMSPEDSSIYLCSVVGLAGLEGETQYFGPGTRLLVL.

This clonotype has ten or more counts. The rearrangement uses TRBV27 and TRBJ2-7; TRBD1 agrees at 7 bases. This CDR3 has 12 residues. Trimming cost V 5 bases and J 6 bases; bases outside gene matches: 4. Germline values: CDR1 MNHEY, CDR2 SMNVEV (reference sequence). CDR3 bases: TGTGCCAGCAGTACAGGGGTTGGCGAGCAGTACTTC. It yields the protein CASSTGVGEQYF.

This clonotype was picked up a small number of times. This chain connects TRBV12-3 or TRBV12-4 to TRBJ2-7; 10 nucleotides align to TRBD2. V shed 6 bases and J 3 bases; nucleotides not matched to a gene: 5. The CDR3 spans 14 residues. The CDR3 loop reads CASSQLAGVYEQYF. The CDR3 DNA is TGTGCCAGCAGCCAGCTAGCGGGAGTCTACGAGCAGTACTTC.

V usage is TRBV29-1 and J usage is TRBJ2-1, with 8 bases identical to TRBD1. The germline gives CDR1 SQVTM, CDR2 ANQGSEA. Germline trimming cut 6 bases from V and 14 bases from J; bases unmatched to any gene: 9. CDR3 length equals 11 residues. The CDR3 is CSVPGEQGEFF. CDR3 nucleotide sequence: TGCAGCGTCCCCGGGGAACAGGGGGAGTTCTTC.